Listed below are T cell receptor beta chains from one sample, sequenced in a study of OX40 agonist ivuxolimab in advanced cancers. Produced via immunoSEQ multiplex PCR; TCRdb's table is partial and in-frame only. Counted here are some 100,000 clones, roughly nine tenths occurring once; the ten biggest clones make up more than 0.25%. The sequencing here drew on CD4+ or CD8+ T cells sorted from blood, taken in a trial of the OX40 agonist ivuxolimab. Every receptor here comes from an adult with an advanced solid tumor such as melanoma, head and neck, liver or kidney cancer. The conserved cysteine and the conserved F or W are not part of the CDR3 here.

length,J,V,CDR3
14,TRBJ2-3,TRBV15,ATSRGSGTSTDTQY
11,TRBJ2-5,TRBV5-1,ASSRQSQETQY
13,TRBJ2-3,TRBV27,ASSLWPSGGDTQY
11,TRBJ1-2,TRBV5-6,ASSLEQGSGYT
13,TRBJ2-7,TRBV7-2,ASSLARGLTYEQY
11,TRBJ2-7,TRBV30,AWSRGVTYEQY
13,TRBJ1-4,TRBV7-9,ASSLGQHTNEKLF
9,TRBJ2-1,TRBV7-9,ASSLAYEQF
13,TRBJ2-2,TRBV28,ASSPSGRASGELF
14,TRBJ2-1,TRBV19,ASSIRSWDPDNEQF
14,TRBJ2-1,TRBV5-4,ASSLAGTSGYDEQF
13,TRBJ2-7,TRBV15,ATSRGREVAYEQY
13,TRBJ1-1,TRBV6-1,ASSEMRTVNTEAF
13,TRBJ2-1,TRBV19,ASSHGTGVYNEQF
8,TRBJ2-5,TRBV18,AILGKTQY
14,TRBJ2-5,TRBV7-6,ASSFGLAGGQETQY
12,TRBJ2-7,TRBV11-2,ASSLGASLYEQY
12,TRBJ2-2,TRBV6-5,ASSYGGNTGELF
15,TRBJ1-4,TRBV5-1,ASSLSGRIKPDEKLF
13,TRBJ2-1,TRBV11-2,ASSSPPLAYNEQF
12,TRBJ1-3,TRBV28,ASAPGGSGNTIY
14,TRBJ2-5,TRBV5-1,ASSLVAGGQVETQY
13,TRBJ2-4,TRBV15,ATSRDLGDKNIQY
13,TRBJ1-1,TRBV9,ASSVAGQANTEAF
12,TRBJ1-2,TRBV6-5,ASSYSYRGSGYT
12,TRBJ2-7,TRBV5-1,ASKLDQGFSEQY
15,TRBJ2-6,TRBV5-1,ASSLGGGSSGANVLT
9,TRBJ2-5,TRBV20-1,SGETQQTQY
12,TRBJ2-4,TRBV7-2,ASSLGGGKNIQY
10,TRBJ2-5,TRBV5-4,ASSLAGETQY
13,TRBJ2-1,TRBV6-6,ASSLGLAENNEQF
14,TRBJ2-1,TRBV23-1,ASSQSNSQLHNEQF
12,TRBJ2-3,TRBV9,ASSVSTRTDTQY
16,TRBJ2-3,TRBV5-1,ASSLEGSGRSTTDTQY
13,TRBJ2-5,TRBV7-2,ASSPPSGSPRTQY
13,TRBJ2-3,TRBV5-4,ASSLSSASTDTQY
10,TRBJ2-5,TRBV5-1,ASGGTQETQY
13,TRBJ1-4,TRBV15,ATSINRGVGEKLF
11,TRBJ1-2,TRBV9,ASSVDFNYGYT
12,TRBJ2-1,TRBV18,ASSPLTGENEQF
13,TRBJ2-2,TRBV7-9,ASSVRLAGAGELF
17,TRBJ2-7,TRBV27,ASSWTSGRGNTPPIEQY
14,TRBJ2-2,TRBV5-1,ASSLALAVNTGELF
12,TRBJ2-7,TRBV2,ASSGGSSSYEQY
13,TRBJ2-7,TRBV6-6,ASSLFQGAVYEQY
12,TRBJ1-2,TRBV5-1,ASSSAGEDYGYT
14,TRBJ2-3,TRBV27,ASSLGRLAGADTQY
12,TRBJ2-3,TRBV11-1,ASSLGTGTDTQY
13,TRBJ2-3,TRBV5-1,ASTTGTSGTDTQY
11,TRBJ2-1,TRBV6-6,ASSYGGYNEQF
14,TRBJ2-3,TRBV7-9,ASSPSSSGGSDTQY
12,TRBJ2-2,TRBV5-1,ASSLDGNAGELF
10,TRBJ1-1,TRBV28,ASVQGYTEAF
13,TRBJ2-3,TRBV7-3,ASSQQGRGTDTQY
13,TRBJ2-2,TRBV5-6,ASSFGLLNTGELF
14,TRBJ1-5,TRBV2,ASSAGAGIGDQPQH
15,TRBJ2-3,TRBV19,ASSRGLAGALTDTQY
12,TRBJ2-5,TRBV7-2,ASSFRQGRETQY